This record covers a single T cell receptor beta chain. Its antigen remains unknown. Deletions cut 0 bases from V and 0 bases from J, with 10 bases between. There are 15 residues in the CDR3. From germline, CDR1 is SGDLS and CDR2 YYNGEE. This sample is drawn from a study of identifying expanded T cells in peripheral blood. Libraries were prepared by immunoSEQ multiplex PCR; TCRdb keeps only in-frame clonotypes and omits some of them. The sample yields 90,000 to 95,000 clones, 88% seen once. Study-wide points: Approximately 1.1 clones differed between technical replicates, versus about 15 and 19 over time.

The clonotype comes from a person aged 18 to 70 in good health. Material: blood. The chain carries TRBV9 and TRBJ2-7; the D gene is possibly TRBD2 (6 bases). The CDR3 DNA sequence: TGTGCCAGCAGCGTAGAGTCCGGGAGCTCCTACGAGCAGTACTTC. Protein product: CASSVESGSSYEQYF. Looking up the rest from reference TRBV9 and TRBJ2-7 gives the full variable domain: DSGVTQTPKHLITATGQRVTLRCSPRSGDLSVYWYQQSLDQGLQFLIQYYNGEERAKGNILERFSAQQFPDLHSELNLSSLELGDSALYFCASSVESGSSYEQYFGPGTRLTVT.